This T cell receptor beta chain was identified in a study of Graves' ophthalmopathy and Graves' hyperthyroidism. Study background: The blood sample was drawn at first diagnosis and before any treatment.

This CDR3 spans 16 amino acids. Trimming took 6 bases from V and 4 from J, leaving 19 bases between them. This clonotype was seen at least ten times. Antigen unknown. Amplified TCR beta CDR3 regions were obtained using RNA transcripts as template. Investigators did first-round RT-PCR with HTBI primers, then second-round multiplex PCR. TCRdb re-called the multiplex PCR reads with MiXCR, one entry per CDR3 protein. The sample holds 620,000 or so distinct CDR3 sequences; approximately 21% are singletons and the top ten take 7.1%. Study outcomes and limitations: A 13-signature model separated ophthalmopathy from stable hyperthyroidism, reaching 85% to 90% sensitivity and less than 82% specificity cross-validated.

Participants with hyperthyroidism, aged 18 to 65, were newly diagnosed with under 2 months' duration. PBMCs originated in approximately 9.2 ml of fresh peripheral blood. The chain joins TRBV12-3 or TRBV12-4 to TRBJ1-3; D not resolved. The sequenced sample was peripheral blood. The sequence derives from a woman under 30 with stable Graves' hyperthyroidism. Some clones in this sample may be carry-over from other donors' samples. The CDR3 sequence is CASSFGSLFPGNTIYF. CDR3 coding DNA: TGTGCCAGCAGCTTCGGGTCTCTCTTCCCCGGAAACACCATATATTTT.